This T cell receptor (beta chain) was observed in a study of blood T cell repertoires in COVID-19. This clone was observed a handful of times. Generated by immunoSEQ multiplex PCR, the TCRdb table keeps only in-frame clones and is missing some. The data contain roughly 90,000 clones, 75% to 90% of them singletons. Trimming took off 5 bases at V and 4 bases at J, with 5 bases between the two ends. CDR1 and CDR2 (germline): DFQATT, SNEGSKA (reference sequence). The CDR3 spans 11 residues. The sequenced sample consisted of peripheral blood. The J gene is TRBJ1-4, the V gene TRBV20-1; maybe TRBD1 (5 bases). The sequence was obtained from an elderly woman with active or convalescent COVID-19. The CDR3 reads CSAGHNEKLFF. In DNA form, the CDR3 reads TGCAGTGCTGGACATAATGAAAAACTGTTTTTT.